A single T cell receptor beta chain is shown here with its context. Its antigen is unknown. Naive CD8 populations comprised CD45RO-negative cells positively selected for CCR7, excluding terminally differentiated effector memory CD45RA+ cells. The material for each subset, its genomic DNA, was split evenly across several immunoSEQ plates. The repertoire was sequenced with immunoSEQ multiplex PCR; TCRdb's copy has only in-frame clones and lacks some. The sample lists 550,000 to 750,000 clones, 92% seen once, with about 24% in the top ten. The record originates from a study of shared clonotypes between healthy human individuals. Study results and caveats: Represented diversity, genetic and exposure-history alike, was limited by few donors.

CDR1 is MNHEY and CDR2 is SVGAGI in the germline V gene. With 7 bases clipped from V and 7 bases from J, the junction kept 8 bases outside the gene matches. CDR3 size: 15 residues. The receptor's source is a man aged 30-40 years in good health. What was sequenced was naive CD8+ T cells sorted from blood. The gene calls are TRBV6-5 and TRBJ2-6, with 9 nucleotides matching TRBD1. CDR3 protein: CASTQRGQGANVLTF. DNA of the CDR3: TGTGCCAGCACCCAAAGGGGACAGGGAGCCAACGTCCTGACTTTC.